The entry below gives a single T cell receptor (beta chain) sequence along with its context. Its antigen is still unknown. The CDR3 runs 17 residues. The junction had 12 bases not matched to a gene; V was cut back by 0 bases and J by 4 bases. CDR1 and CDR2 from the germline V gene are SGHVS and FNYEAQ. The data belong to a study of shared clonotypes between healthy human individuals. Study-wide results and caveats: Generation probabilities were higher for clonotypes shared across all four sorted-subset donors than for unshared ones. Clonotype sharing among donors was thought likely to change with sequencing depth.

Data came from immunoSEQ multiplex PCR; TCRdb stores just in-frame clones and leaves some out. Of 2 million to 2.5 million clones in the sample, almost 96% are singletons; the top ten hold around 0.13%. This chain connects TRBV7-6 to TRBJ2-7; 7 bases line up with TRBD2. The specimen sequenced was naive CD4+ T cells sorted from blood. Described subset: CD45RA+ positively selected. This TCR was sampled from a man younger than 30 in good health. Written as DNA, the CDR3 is TGTGCCAGCAGCTTAGCGAGTGAAAGGACTAGGGTGTACGAGCAGTACTTC. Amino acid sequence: CASSLASERTRVYEQYF.